This T cell receptor beta chain was retrieved from a study of human T cells and chemical hapten exposure. Study details: Throughout the roughly 24-week study, diphenylcyclopropenone was applied weekly to the patients' scalps. The patients, most of them female, presented with alopecia areata, totalis or universalis.

Single cDNA molecules in the library carried unique molecular identifiers attached during preparation. One entry per CDR3 protein results from TCRdb running MiXCR on the RACE reads. The sample includes 340,000 or so distinct CDR3 sequences, approximately 6.3% of them seen just once. The ends lost 5 bases at V and 7 bases at J; junction bases unmatched: 6. Germline lookup yields CDR1 LNHNV and CDR2 YYDKDF (reference sequence). This CDR3 comprises 14 residues. Noted time point: patch test 1, 2 weeks after DPC sensitization. Specified treatment: therapeutic diphenylcyclopropenone sensitization with weekly scalp DPC. Blood draws came before every patch-test application.

This chain links TRBV15 with TRBJ2-1, with 9 positions matching TRBD2. The input for sequencing was whole blood, taken in connection with sensitization to the hapten diphenylcyclopropenone (DPC). This sequence was found in a woman between 18 and 30 years old with alopecia areata. Some clones in this sample may be carry-over from other donors' samples. Here the CDR3 DNA reads TGTGCCACCAGCGGAAGCGGGGGGTTAAATGAGCAGTTCTTC. Amino acid sequence: CATSGSGGLNEQFF.